Listed here are 23 T cell receptor beta chains from one sample, sequenced in a study of shared clonotypes between healthy human individuals. CD8 cells classed as naive were CD45RO-negative and positively selected for CCR7, excluding terminally differentiated effector memory CD45RA+ cells. The data were produced by immunoSEQ multiplex PCR, yet TCRdb's version contains in-frame clones alone and is incomplete. This sample has about 2.1 million clones, with about 93% found just once. The specimen sequenced was naive CD8+ T cells from PBMCs. The origin of the receptors is a man aged 18 to 30 in good health. Some clones in this sample may be carry-over from other donors' samples.

The chain couples TRBV2 to TRBJ1-1; D gene ambiguous. The CDR3 runs 11 residues. V lost 3 bases to trimming and J lost 3 bases, with 2 bases between them. Germline CDR1 reads SNHLY; CDR2 reads FYNNEI. The DNA for the CDR3 is TGTGCCAGCAGTGACTACACTGAAGCTTTCTTT. Translation: CASSDYTEAFF.

CDR3 protein: CASRLTGGTGETQYF. In DNA, the CDR3 is TGTGCCAGCAGACTTACAGGGGGTACGGGAGAGACCCAGTACTTC. The chain uses TRBV28 and TRBJ2-5; 8 nucleotides align to TRBD1. Looked up from germline, CDR1 is MDHEN and CDR2 is SYDVKM. V lost 6 bases, J lost 4 bases, and 10 bases stayed unmatched. The CDR3 spans 15 residues. Using reference TRBV28 and TRBJ2-5 for the parts outside the CDR3, the full variable domain is DVKVTQSSRYLVKRTGEKVFLECVQDMDHENMFWYRQDPGLGLRLIYFSYDVKMKEKGDIPEGYSVSREKKERFSLILESASTNQTSMYLCASRLTGGTGETQYFGPGTRLLVL.

Concerning this clone itself: Other DNA variants within this sample encode the same CDR3. The V and J genes are TRBV9 and TRBJ2-1; no reliable D call. Germline loops: CDR1 SGDLS, CDR2 YYNGEE. The V and J ends lost 2 bases and 5 bases respectively, with 8 bases between them. The CDR3 has 13 amino acids. DNA for the CDR3: TGTGCCAGCAGCGTGGGATCAGACAATGAGCAGTTCTTC. This codes for CASSVGSDNEQFF.

V gene TRBV7-3 combines with J gene TRBJ1-5; 7 bases agree with TRBD1. Trimming at V came to 5 bases and at J to 1 base, leaving 8 bases not matched to a gene. The CDR3 is made up of 16 amino acids. Germline V gene data show CDR1 as SGHTA and CDR2 as FQGTGA. CDR3 sequence reads: CASSLPRGRSNQPQHF. CDR3 bases: TGTGCCAGCAGCCTCCCCAGGGGGAGGAGCAATCAGCCCCAGCATTTT.

The chain couples TRBV27 to TRBJ2-7, with 14 bases lining up with TRBD2. CDR3 length: 16 residues. Germline loops: CDR1 MNHEY, CDR2 SMNVEV (reference sequence). The trim removed 5 bases at V and 4 bases at J, leaving 7 bases unmatched. The CDR3 nucleotides are TGTGCCAGCAGTAGCATGGGACTAGCGGGAGCTTACGAGCAGTACTTC. Residues: CASSSMGLAGAYEQYF.

This chain uses TRBV27 with TRBJ2-7; 7 bases align to TRBD2. V was pared by 2 bases and J by 3 bases, with 4 bases of the junction left unmatched. Germline CDR1 MNHEY, CDR2 SMNVEV (reference sequence). The CDR3 consists of 14 residues. The CDR3 DNA reads as TGTGCCAGCAGTTTAGGGGGACTAATCTACGAGCAGTACTTC. Its protein is CASSLGGLIYEQYF.

The chain is built from TRBV27 and TRBJ2-5, with 7 bases fitting TRBD1. The CDR3 is 13 amino acids. Germline loops: CDR1 MNHEY, CDR2 SMNVEV (reference sequence). Trimming cost V 6 bases and J 5 bases; bases outside gene matches: 6. The CDR3 is CASRTGIFETQYF. The CDR3 coding sequence is TGTGCCAGCAGGACAGGGATCTTCGAGACCCAGTACTTC.

The chain carries TRBV18 and TRBJ2-1, with 8 bases identical to TRBD1. There are 15 residues in the CDR3. Germline lookup yields CDR1 KGHSH and CDR2 LQKENI. The ends lost 6 bases at V and 7 bases at J; junction bases unmatched: 11. The chain's CDR3 is CASSPGPGGLNEQFF. CDR3 nucleotides: TGTGCCAGCTCTCCTGGGCCAGGGGGCTTAAATGAGCAGTTCTTC.

This clone was seen a few times. The sample holds other DNA sequences that translate to the same CDR3. DNA for the CDR3: TGTGCCAGCAGTGCCTCCTACGAGCAGTACTTC. It specifies CASSASYEQYF. The J gene is TRBJ2-7, the V gene TRBV2; D unclear. The ends were cut back, 4 bases at V and 0 bases at J, with 1 base in the middle. The CDR3 spans 11 residues. Germline CDR1 and CDR2: SNHLY and FYNNEI.

About this clone itself: The same CDR3 is also encoded by other DNA sequences in this sample. The chain joins TRBV27 to TRBJ2-2, with 14 bases that match TRBD2. V trimming: 2 bases; J trimming: 6 bases; junction bases outside the gene matches: 2. CDR3 size: 16 residues. CDR1 MNHEY and CDR2 SMNVEV come from the germline V gene (reference sequence). As DNA, the CDR3 is TGTGCCAGCAGTTTACGACTAGCGGGAGGGCCCGGGGAGCTGTTTTTT. Translated, it gives CASSLRLAGGPGELFF.

This chain uses TRBV4-3 with TRBJ1-4; tentative D call: TRBD1 (5 bases). The CDR3 loop spans 18 amino acids. Germline V gene data show CDR1 as LGHNA and CDR2 as YSLEER. V was pared by 0 bases and J by 8 bases, with 22 bases between. CDR3 nucleotide sequence: TGCGCCAGCAGCCAAGACGGGCCGGGAGTAGGGGTGGGAGAAAAACTGTTTTTT. This translates into CASSQDGPGVGVGEKLFF.

The rearrangement joins TRBV5-1 to TRBJ2-7; TRBD2 matches at 8 bases. From germline, CDR1 is SGHRS and CDR2 YFSETQ. J lost 3 bases, V lost 9 bases, and 14 bases had no gene match. CDR3 length: 15 amino acids. CDR3: CATTPRSGIGYEQYF. CDR3 nucleotides: TGCGCCACTACCCCGCGTAGCGGGATCGGCTACGAGCAGTACTTC. Using reference TRBV5-1 and TRBJ2-7 for the parts outside the CDR3, the full variable domain is KAGVTQTPRYLIKTRGQQVTLSCSPISGHRSVSWYQQTPGQGLQFLFEYFSETQRNKGNFPGRFSGRQFSNSRSEMNVSTLELGDSALYLCATTPRSGIGYEQYFGPGTRLTVT.

The V call is TRBV28, the J call TRBJ2-7; 8 positions agree with TRBD1. Per germline, CDR1 MDHEN and CDR2 SYDVKM. This CDR3 is built from 11 residues. This CDR3 is CASDRGGEQYF. The CDR3 nucleotides are TGTGCGAGCGACAGGGGTGGCGAGCAGTACTTC. The variable domain in full, completed from reference TRBV28 and TRBJ2-7, reads DVKVTQSSRYLVKRTGEKVFLECVQDMDHENMFWYRQDPGLGLRLIYFSYDVKMKEKGDIPEGYSVSREKKERFSLILESASTNQTSMYLCASDRGGEQYFGPGTRLTVT.

The chain has TRBV28 and TRBJ1-1, with 12 bases aligning to TRBD1. Trimming cost V 7 bases and J 3 bases; bases outside gene matches: 9. The CDR3 sequence is 16 residues long. CDR1 is MDHEN, CDR2 SYDVKM, per germline. CDR3 nucleotides: TGTGCCAGCACCGACCCGGGACAGGGGGCCGACACTGAAGCTTTCTTT. Its protein product is CASTDPGQGADTEAFF.

The chain recombines TRBV27 with TRBJ2-3, with a possible D match to TRBD2 (6 bases). CDR1 is MNHEY and CDR2 is SMNVEV in the germline V gene (reference sequence). CDR3 size: 12 residues. V was shortened by 10 bases and J by 6 bases, with 14 bases between the two germline ends. In DNA, the CDR3 is TGTGCCACCGGGACTCTGTGGGATACGCAGTATTTT. It is translated as CATGTLWDTQYF.

V and J are TRBV27 and TRBJ2-7, with TRBD1 matching over 8 bases. The CDR3 is 13 amino acids. V trimming: 0 bases; J trimming: 7 bases; junction bases outside the gene matches: 2. Germline CDR1 MNHEY, CDR2 SMNVEV (reference sequence). CDR3 amino acids: CASSLSRGLEQYF. The CDR3 coding sequence is TGTGCCAGCAGTTTATCCAGGGGGCTTGAGCAGTACTTC.

The J gene is TRBJ2-2, the V gene TRBV6-5; 12 nucleotides agree with TRBD2. CDR1 MNHEY and CDR2 SVGAGI come from the germline V gene. CDR3 length: 15 amino acids. The V segment lost 6 bases and the J segment 7 bases; nucleotides outside the gene matches: 6. For the CDR3, the DNA is TGTGCCAGCAGCACCGGGACTAGCGGGTACGGGGAGCTGTTTTTT. Amino acids: CASSTGTSGYGELFF.

In its sample, this clone was seen a few times. The V gene is TRBV9, the J gene TRBJ1-1; D not certain. V was cut by 3 bases and J by 1 base, with 10 bases left in between. CDR1 SGDLS and CDR2 YYNGEE come from the germline V gene. The CDR3 loop spans 14 amino acids. DNA of the CDR3: TGTGCCAGCAGCGCTTTCCGGGCGAACACTGAAGCTTTCTTT. It specifies CASSAFRANTEAFF.

The V and J genes are TRBV6-7 and TRBJ2-1; possible D gene TRBD2, 6 bases. TRBV6-7 carries the ORF label, with uncertain function. The CDR3 sequence is 16 residues long. Trimming took 2 bases from V and 5 from J, leaving 16 bases between them. The CDR3 DNA sequence: TGTGCCAGCAGTTACCCGCAAGGTAGCGGAAACAATGAGCAGTTCTTC. The encoded protein is CASSYPQGSGNNEQFF.

The table lists this clone with a count of one. The J gene is TRBJ2-7, the V gene TRBV2, with 9 bases that match TRBD2. Trimming took 3 bases from V and 3 from J; bases not matched to a gene: 3. Germline CDR1 and CDR2: SNHLY and FYNNEI. The CDR3 contains 14 residues. CDR3 coding DNA: TGTGCCAGCAGTGAGACTAGCGGACGCTACGAGCAGTACTTC. It yields the protein CASSETSGRYEQYF.

The rearrangement uses TRBV7-8 and TRBJ2-7, with a possible D match to TRBD2 (6 bases). The CDR3 spans 16 residues. Germline V gene lookup returns CDR1 SGHVS and CDR2 FQNEAQ. The V and J ends lost 5 bases and 0 bases respectively, with 17 bases between them. CDR3 protein: CASSRGTVRSSYEQYF. CDR3 DNA: TGTGCCAGCAGCCGGGGGACGGTCAGATCCTCCTACGAGCAGTACTTC. Complete variable domain (other parts from reference TRBV7-8 and TRBJ2-7): GAGVSQSPRYKVAKRGQDVALRCDPISGHVSLFWYQQALGQGPEFLTYFQNEAQLDKSGLPSDRFFAERPEGSVSTLKIQRTQQEDSAVYLCASSRGTVRSSYEQYFGPGTRLTVT.

The rearrangement links TRBV29-1 to TRBJ1-2; TRBD1 matches 8 bases. This CDR3 region has 17 residues. From germline, CDR1 is SQVTM and CDR2 ANQGSEA. Trimming at V came to 0 bases and at J to 3 bases, leaving 12 bases not matched to a gene. The CDR3, as DNA: TGCAGCGTTGAAGAGGTACTCCAGGGGGCGAGGGACTATGGCTACACCTTC. Translation: CSVEEVLQGARDYGYTF.

This chain joins TRBV27 and TRBJ2-1, with D possibly TRBD1 on 5 matching bases. Germline V gene data show CDR1 as MNHEY and CDR2 as SMNVEV (reference sequence). V gave up 3 bases and J gave up 8 bases, with 14 bases separating them. The CDR3 covers 14 residues. The CDR3 spells CASSFAQGFYEQFF. The CDR3 nucleotides are TGTGCCAGCAGTTTCGCCCAGGGTTTCTATGAGCAGTTCTTC.